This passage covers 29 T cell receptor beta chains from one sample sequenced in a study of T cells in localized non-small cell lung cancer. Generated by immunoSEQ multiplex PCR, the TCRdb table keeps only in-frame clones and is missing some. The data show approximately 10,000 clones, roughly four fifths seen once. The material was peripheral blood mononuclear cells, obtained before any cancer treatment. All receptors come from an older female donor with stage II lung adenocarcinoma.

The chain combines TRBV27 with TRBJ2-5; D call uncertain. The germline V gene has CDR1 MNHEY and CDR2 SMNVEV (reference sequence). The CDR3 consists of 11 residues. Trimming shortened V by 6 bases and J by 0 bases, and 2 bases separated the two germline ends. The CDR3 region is CASRYQETQYF. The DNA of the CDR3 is TGTGCCAGCAGGTACCAAGAGACCCAGTACTTC.

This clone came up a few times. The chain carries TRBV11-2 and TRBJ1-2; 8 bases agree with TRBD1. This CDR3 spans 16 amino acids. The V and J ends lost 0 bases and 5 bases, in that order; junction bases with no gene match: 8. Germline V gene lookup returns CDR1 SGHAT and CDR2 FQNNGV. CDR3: CASSLESGTGPYGYTF. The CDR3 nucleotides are TGTGCCAGCAGCTTAGAATCCGGGACAGGCCCATATGGCTACACCTTC. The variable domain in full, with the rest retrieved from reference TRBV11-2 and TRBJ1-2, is EAGVAQSPRYKIIEKRQSVAFWCNPISGHATLYWYQQILGQGPKLLIQFQNNGVVDDSQLPKDRFSAERLKGVDSTLKIQPAKLEDSAVYLCASSLESGTGPYGYTFGSGTRLTVV.

CDR3 region: CASSLTESPRDEQFF. For the CDR3, the DNA is TGTGCCAGCAGCTTAACTGAATCCCCCCGCGATGAGCAGTTCTTC. This chain connects TRBV7-3 to TRBJ2-1; D unresolved. V shed 0 bases and J shed 8 bases, with 14 bases lying between them. Germline CDR1 is SGHTA and CDR2 is FQGTGA. The CDR3 is 15 amino acids.

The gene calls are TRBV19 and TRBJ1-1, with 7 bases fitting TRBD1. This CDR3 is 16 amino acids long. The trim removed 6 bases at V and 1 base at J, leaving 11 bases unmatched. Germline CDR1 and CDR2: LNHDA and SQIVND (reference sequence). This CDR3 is CASSTRGRSWNTEAFF. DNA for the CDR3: TGTGCCAGTAGCACGAGGGGGCGGTCCTGGAACACTGAAGCTTTCTTT.

The CDR3 region has the DNA TGTGCCAGCAGCCCCTTGGGACAGGGCTATGGCTACACCTTC. Translation gives CASSPLGQGYGYTF. V is TRBV5-6 and J is TRBJ1-2; TRBD1 aligns across 9 bases. CDR3 length: 14 amino acids. V lost 4 bases to trimming and J lost 4 bases; unmatched junction nucleotides: 5. In germline, CDR1 is SGHDT, CDR2 YYEEEE.

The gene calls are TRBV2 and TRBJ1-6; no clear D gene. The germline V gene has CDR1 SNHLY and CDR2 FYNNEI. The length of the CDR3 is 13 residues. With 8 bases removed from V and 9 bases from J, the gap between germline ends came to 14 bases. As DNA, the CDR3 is TGTGCCAGCGGGGTCAGTCGCTCTTCACCCCTCCACTTT. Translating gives CASGVSRSSPLHF.

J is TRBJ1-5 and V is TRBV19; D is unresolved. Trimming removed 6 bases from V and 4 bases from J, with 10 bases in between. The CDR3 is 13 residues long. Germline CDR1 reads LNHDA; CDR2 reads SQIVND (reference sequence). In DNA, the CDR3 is TGTGCCAGTAGCATCCGGTATAATCAGCCCCAGCATTTT. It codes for CASSIRYNQPQHF.

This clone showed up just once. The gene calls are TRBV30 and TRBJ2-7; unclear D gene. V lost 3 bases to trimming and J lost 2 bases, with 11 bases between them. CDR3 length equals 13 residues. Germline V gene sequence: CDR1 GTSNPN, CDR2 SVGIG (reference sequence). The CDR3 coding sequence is TGTGCCTGGAGCGGGCAGGATGCCTACGAGCAGTACTTC. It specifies CAWSGQDAYEQYF.

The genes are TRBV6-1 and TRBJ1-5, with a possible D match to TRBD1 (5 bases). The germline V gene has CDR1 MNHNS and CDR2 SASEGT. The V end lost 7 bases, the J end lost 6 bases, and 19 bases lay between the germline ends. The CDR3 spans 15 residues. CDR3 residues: CASTYDSLRGQPQHF. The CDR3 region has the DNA TGTGCCAGCACCTATGACAGCCTTCGGGGTCAGCCCCAGCATTTT.

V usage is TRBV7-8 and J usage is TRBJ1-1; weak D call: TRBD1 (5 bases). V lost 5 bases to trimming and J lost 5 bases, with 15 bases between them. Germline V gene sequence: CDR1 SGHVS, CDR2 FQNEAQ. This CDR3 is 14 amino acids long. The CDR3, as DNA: TGTGCCAGCAGCGCGTTACGGGACCCTACTGAAGCTTTCTTT. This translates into CASSALRDPTEAFF.

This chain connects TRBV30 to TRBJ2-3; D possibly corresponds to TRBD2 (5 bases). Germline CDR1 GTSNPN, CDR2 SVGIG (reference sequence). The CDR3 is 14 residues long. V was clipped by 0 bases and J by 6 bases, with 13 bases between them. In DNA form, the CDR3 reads TGTGCCTGGAGTGTAGATCTGTGGAGGGATACGCAGTATTTT. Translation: CAWSVDLWRDTQYF.

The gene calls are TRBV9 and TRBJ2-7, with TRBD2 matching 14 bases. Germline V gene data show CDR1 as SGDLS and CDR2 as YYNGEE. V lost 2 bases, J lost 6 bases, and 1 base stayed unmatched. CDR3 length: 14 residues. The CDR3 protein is CASSVGLAGGEQYF. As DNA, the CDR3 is TGTGCCAGCAGCGTCGGACTAGCGGGAGGCGAGCAGTACTTC.

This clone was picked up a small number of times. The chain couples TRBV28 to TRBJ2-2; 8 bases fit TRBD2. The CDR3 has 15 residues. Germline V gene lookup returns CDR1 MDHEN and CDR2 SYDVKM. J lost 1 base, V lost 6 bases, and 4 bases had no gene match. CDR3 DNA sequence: TGTGCCAGCAGACCAACTAGCGGGAACACCGGGGAGCTGTTTTTT. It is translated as CASRPTSGNTGELFF.

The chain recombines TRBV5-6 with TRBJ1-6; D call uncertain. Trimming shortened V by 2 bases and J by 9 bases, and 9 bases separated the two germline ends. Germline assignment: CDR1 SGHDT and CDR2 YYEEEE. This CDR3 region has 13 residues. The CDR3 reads CASSLYSGSPLHF. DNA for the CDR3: TGTGCCAGCAGCTTATACTCGGGTTCACCCCTCCACTTT.

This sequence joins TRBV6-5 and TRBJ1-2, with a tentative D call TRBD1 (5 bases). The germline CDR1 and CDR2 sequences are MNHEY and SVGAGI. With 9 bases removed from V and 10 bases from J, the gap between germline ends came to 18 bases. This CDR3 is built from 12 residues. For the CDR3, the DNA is TGTGCCAGTACGGGGGGGGTTAGACTCTACACCTTC. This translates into CASTGGVRLYTF.

The CDR3 region has the DNA TGTGCCAGCAGCGCGACCGGGACGGCCTATGGCTACACCTTC. Translated: CASSATGTAYGYTF. The chain recombines TRBV7-2 with TRBJ1-2, with D maybe TRBD1 (5 bases). The length of the CDR3 is 14 residues. Germline CDR1 SGHTA, CDR2 FQGNSA. The V end lost 5 bases, the J end lost 4 bases, and 14 bases lay between the germline ends.

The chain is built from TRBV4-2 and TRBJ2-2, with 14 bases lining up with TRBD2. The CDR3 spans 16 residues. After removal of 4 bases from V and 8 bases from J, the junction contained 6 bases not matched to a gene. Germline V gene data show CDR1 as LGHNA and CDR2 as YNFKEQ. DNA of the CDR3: TGTGCCAGCAGCCCCCAGACTAGCGGGGGGGTGGGGGAGCTGTTTTTT. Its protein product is CASSPQTSGGVGELFF.

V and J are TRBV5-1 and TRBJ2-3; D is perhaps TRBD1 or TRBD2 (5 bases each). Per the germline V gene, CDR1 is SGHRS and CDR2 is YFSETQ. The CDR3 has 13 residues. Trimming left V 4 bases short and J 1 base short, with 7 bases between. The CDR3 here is CASSLGGTDTQYF. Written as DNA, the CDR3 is TGCGCCAGCAGCCTGGGGGGCACAGATACGCAGTATTTT. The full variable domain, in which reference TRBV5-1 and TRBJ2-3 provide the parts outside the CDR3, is KAGVTQTPRYLIKTRGQQVTLSCSPISGHRSVSWYQQTPGQGLQFLFEYFSETQRNKGNFPGRFSGRQFSNSRSEMNVSTLELGDSALYLCASSLGGTDTQYFGPGTRLTVL.

The CDR3 loop reads CASSEPSKGTQETQYF. The CDR3 coding sequence is TGTGCCAGCAGCGAGCCCTCTAAGGGGACGCAAGAGACCCAGTACTTC. The chain couples TRBV9 to TRBJ2-5; TRBD1 or TRBD2 may be the D gene (5 bases each). The CDR3 length is 16 residues. V was clipped by 3 bases and J by 2 bases, with 17 bases between them. CDR1 is SGDLS and CDR2 is YYNGEE in the germline V gene.

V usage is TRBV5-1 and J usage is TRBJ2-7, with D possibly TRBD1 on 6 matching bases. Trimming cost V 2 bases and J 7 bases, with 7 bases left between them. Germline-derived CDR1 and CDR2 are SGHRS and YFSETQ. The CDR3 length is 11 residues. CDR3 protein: CASSFTGEQYF. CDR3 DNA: TGCGCCAGCAGCTTCACAGGGGAGCAGTACTTC.

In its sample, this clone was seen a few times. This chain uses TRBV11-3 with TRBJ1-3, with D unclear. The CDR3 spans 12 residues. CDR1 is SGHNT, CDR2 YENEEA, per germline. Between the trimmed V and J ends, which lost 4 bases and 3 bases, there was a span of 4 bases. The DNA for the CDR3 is TGTGCCAGCAGCTCGGGTGGAAACACCATATATTTT. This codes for CASSSGGNTIYF.

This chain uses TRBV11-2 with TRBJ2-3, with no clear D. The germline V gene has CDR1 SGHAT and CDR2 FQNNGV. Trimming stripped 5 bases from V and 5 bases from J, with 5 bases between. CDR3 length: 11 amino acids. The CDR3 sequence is CASSPLDTQYF. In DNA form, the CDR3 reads TGTGCCAGCAGCCCCCTAGATACGCAGTATTTT.

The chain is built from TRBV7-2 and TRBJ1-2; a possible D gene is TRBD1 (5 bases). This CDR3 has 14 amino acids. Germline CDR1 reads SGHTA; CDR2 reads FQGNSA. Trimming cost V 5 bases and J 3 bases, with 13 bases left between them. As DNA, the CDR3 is TGTGCCAGCAGCCGAGGGACGGATTACTATGGCTACACCTTC. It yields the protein CASSRGTDYYGYTF.

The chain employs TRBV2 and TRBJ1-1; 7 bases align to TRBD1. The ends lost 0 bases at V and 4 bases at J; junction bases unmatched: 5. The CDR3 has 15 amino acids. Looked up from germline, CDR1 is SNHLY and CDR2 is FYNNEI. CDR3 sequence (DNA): TGTGCCAGCAGTGAAGCTCAGACAGGGCTCACTGAAGCTTTCTTT. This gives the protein CASSEAQTGLTEAFF.

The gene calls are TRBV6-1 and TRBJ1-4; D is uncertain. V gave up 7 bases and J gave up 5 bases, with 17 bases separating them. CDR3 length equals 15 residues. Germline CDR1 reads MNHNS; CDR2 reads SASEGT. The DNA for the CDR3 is TGTGCCAGCACCCCGAATAGCCTGTACAATGAAAAACTGTTTTTT. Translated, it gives CASTPNSLYNEKLFF.

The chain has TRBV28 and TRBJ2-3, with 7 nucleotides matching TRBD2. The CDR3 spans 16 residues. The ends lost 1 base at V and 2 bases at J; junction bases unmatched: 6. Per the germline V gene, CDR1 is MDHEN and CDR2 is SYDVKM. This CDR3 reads CASSLLLGGNTDTQYF. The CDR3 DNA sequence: TGTGCCAGCAGTTTATTGTTGGGGGGGAACACAGATACGCAGTATTTT.

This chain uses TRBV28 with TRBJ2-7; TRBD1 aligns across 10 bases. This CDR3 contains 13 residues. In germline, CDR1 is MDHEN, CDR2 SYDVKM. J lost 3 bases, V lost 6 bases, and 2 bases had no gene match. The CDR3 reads CASRWTGGYEQYF. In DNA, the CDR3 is TGTGCCAGCAGATGGACAGGGGGCTACGAGCAGTACTTC.

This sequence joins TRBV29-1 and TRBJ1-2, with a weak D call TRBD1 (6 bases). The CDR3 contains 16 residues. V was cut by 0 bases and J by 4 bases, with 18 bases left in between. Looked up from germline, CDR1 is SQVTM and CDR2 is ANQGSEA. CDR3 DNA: TGCAGCGTTGAAGATCATTGTAGGGGGGGAACCTATGGCTACACCTTC. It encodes CSVEDHCRGGTYGYTF. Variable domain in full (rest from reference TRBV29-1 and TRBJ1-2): SAVISQKPSRDICQRGTSLTIQCQVDSQVTMMFWYRQQPGQSLTLIATANQGSEATYESGFVIDKFPISRPNLTFSTLTVSNMSPEDSSIYLCSVEDHCRGGTYGYTFGSGTRLTVV.

The CDR3 reads CASSVGGPRNTEAFF. The CDR3 region has the DNA TGTGCCAGCAGTGTGGGGGGCCCCAGGAACACTGAAGCTTTCTTT. The chain recombines TRBV2 with TRBJ1-1, with D perhaps matching TRBD1 (6 bases). The CDR3 consists of 15 residues. Deletions cut 4 bases from V and 1 base from J, with 13 bases between. Per germline, CDR1 SNHLY and CDR2 FYNNEI.